This TCR beta chain emerged from a study of T cells expressing NK-cell markers. Background on the study: From sorted CD3+CD56+NKG2C+, CD3+CD56+NKG2C- and CD3+CD56-NKG2C+ T cells came the TCR beta repertoires.

Study findings and constraints: A handful of donors showed these clonotypes also leading the CD3+CD56-NKG2C+ fraction.

This CDR3 is built from 15 residues. CDR1 is LGHNA, CDR2 YSLEER, per germline. As to this clonotype: Its antigen is currently unknown.

Reprocessing the 5' RACE reads, TCRdb reports a single entry for every CDR3 protein and omits DNA. The sample has 550,000 to 600,000 distinct CDR3 sequences, and its top ten clones hold approximately 3.6%. The chain joins TRBV4-3 to TRBJ2-7; TCRdb selects TRBD2, and the lack of DNA leaves this call unchecked. Sample: blood T cells: a sorted CD56 or NKG2C T cell subset, CD4+ or CD8+ T cells, or bulk PBMC T cells (not recorded which). The sequence was collected from a young man in good health. CDR3 sequence reads: CASSQERTRYYEQYF.